Listed below are T cell receptor beta chains from one sample, sequenced in a study of identical twins' blood T cells. One entry per CDR3 protein, called by TCRdb with MiXCR from the 5' RACE reads. The sample carries 400,000 or so distinct CDR3 sequences, under 30% recorded once. The sample taken for sequencing was PBMCs. The receptors shown here come from a woman aged 18 to 50 in good health. The CDR3 runs from the conserved cysteine through the conserved F or W. Each record gives: CDR3 DNA, CDR3 protein, V gene, clone size, J gene, D gene. D genes are given only for firm matches. The listing skips clone size in some rows; elsewhere it reads once, few, many or a size class.

TGTGCCAGCAGCAGGACAGCTACTTATGGCTACACCTTC,CASSRTATYGYTF,TRBV27,-,TRBJ1-2,-
TGTGCCATCAGTGAAGGAGGAGTTAGCGGAAACACCGGGGAGCTGTTTTTT,CAISEGGVSGNTGELFF,TRBV10-3,-,TRBJ2-2,-
TGCAGTGCCGAGACTAGTATAAGCACAGATACGCAGTATTTT,CSAETSISTDTQYF,TRBV20-1,-,TRBJ2-3,-
TGTGCCAGCTGGGGGGCCTGGGCAGATACGCAGTATTTT,CASWGAWADTQYF,TRBV7-8,-,TRBJ2-3,-
TGCGCCAGCAGCTTGGAGTGGGTCACACATAATGAAAAACTGTTTTTT,CASSLEWVTHNEKLFF,TRBV5-1,-,TRBJ1-4,-
TGTGCCTATAGGGGCTACAATCAGCCCCAGCATTTT,CAYRGYNQPQHF,TRBV28,many,TRBJ1-5,-
TGTGCCAGCTTAAGGAGGACGCATACCTTTAACTATGGCTACACCTTC,CASLRRTHTFNYGYTF,TRBV6-2/TRBV6-3,few,TRBJ1-2,-
TGCAGCGTTGAAATCGGCACCTACGAGCAGTACTTC,CSVEIGTYEQYF,TRBV29-1,few,TRBJ2-7,-
TGCAGCGTTGTGGGGGACAGGGGTACCGGGGAGCTGTTTTTT,CSVVGDRGTGELFF,TRBV29-1,few,TRBJ2-2,TRBD1
TGCGCCAGCAGCTTGGCCGGAGACCCCTACGAGCAGTACTTC,CASSLAGDPYEQYF,TRBV5-1,-,TRBJ2-7,-
TGTGCTAGTGGTGTAGCAGGGACCCAGCCCCAGCATTTT,CASGVAGTQPQHF,TRBV12-5,-,TRBJ1-5,-
TGTGCCAGCAGCGGTACCGGGACTAGCGGATACAATGAGCAGTTCTTC,CASSGTGTSGYNEQFF,TRBV7-8,-,TRBJ2-1,TRBD2
TGTGCCAGCTCACTTTCCGACAGGGCGCGATCACCCCTCCACTTT,CASSLSDRARSPLHF,TRBV18,few,TRBJ1-6,TRBD1
TGCAGTGCTAGAGCGTCAGAAGAGACCCAGTACTTC,CSARASEETQYF,TRBV20-1,-,TRBJ2-5,-
TGTGCCAGCAGGGGACAAGAGGGCTTCAATGGCTACACCTTC,CASRGQEGFNGYTF,TRBV28,-,TRBJ1-2,-
TGCAGCGTTAAGACTACTTTCGAGCAGTACTTC,CSVKTTFEQYF,TRBV29-1,-,TRBJ2-7,-
TGCAGCGTTGGAGTCCAGGGTGGCTATGGCTACACCTTC,CSVGVQGGYGYTF,TRBV29-1,few,TRBJ1-2,-
TGCGCCAGCGGGTGGAATCAGCCCCAGCATTTT,CASGWNQPQHF,TRBV10-2,many,TRBJ1-5,-
TGCAGCGTCGGGACTTACTCCTACAATGAGCAGTTCTTC,CSVGTYSYNEQFF,TRBV29-1,few,TRBJ2-1,-
TGCAGTGCTCCCACGCTGGACCCAGGTACGCAGTATTTT,CSAPTLDPGTQYF,TRBV20-1,-,TRBJ2-3,-
TGCGCCAGCAGCTTAGGGTCGGCAGACAATGAAGCTCTCTTT,CASSLGSADNEALF,TRBV5-1,-,TRBJ1-1,-
TGTGCCATCAGTGCTTCACGGGAGTCGGGGCAGTTCTTC,CAISASRESGQFF,TRBV10-3,-,TRBJ2-1,-
TGTGCCAGCGCACAGGGGGCACAAAGCAATCAGCCCCAGCATTTT,CASAQGAQSNQPQHF,TRBV27,-,TRBJ1-5,TRBD1
TGTGCCAGCAGTTTTCGAGTGGGGGGAGTTGGTAACTACAATGAGCAGTTCTTC,CASSFRVGGVGNYNEQFF,TRBV12-3/TRBV12-4,-,TRBJ2-1,-
TGTGCCAGCAGTGATCTCCAGGGGGGGGCCTTCAATGAGCAGTTCTTC,CASSDLQGGAFNEQFF,TRBV11-3,few,TRBJ2-1,-
TGCAGTGCTAGTCGCAGAGAAGATGGCTACACCTTC,CSASRREDGYTF,TRBV20-1,-,TRBJ1-2,-
TGCAGTGCTCTCGGACTAGCGGGAATGGGTGGGGAGCTGTTTTTT,CSALGLAGMGGELFF,TRBV20-1,-,TRBJ2-2,TRBD2
TGTGCCAGCAGCCCCGAGCGAGGACAGCCGAACACTGAAGCTTTCTTT,CASSPERGQPNTEAFF,TRBV6-5,few,TRBJ1-1,-
TGCGCCAGCAGTGAATTGGAGCGGGATAATAGCACAGATACGCAGTATTTT,CASSELERDNSTDTQYF,TRBV10-1,-,TRBJ2-3,TRBD2
TGTGCCAGCAGCCCTATGGACAGGGATAATTCACCCCTCCACTTT,CASSPMDRDNSPLHF,TRBV5-6,few,TRBJ1-6,TRBD1
TGTGCCAGCAGCCAAGTGCTGAGCGGCTATGGCTACACCTTC,CASSQVLSGYGYTF,TRBV3-1,few,TRBJ1-2,-
TGTGCCAGCAGTGTTGCAGGGGTAGGCACTGAAGCTTTCTTT,CASSVAGVGTEAFF,TRBV6-1,-,TRBJ1-1,-
TGCAGTGCTATCTACCGCAGCGGGGGTTACGAGCAGTACTTC,CSAIYRSGGYEQYF,TRBV20-1,few,TRBJ2-7,TRBD2
TGTGCCAGCAGTTGGGGGGCTACCGGGGAGCTGTTTTTT,CASSWGATGELFF,TRBV5-5,-,TRBJ2-2,-
TGTGCCAGCAGCGTAGGATACAGGGGTCGAGGGGAGACCCAGTACTTC,CASSVGYRGRGETQYF,TRBV9,-,TRBJ2-5,TRBD1
TGCAGCGTTGAAGAAAGAGGGGCCCCCACAGATACGCAGTATTTT,CSVEERGAPTDTQYF,TRBV29-1,-,TRBJ2-3,-
TGTGCCAGCAGTTACTCCGGGACAGGGGGAAACTATGGCTACACCTTC,CASSYSGTGGNYGYTF,TRBV6-6,-,TRBJ1-2,TRBD1
TGTGCCAGCAGCCGATCCTACAATGAGCAGTTCTTC,CASSRSYNEQFF,TRBV6-2/TRBV6-3,many,TRBJ2-1,-
TGTGCCAGCATGGTACCTAGCGGGATCTACGAGCAGTACTTC,CASMVPSGIYEQYF,TRBV2,few,TRBJ2-7,TRBD2
TGCGCCAGCAGCTTGGGGTCCCGATGGGAGCTGTTTTTT,CASSLGSRWELFF,TRBV5-1,-,TRBJ2-2,-
TGCGCCAGCAAGGGACAGGGAAGCTCCTACGAGCAGTACTTC,CASKGQGSSYEQYF,TRBV5-1,many,TRBJ2-7,TRBD1
TGTGCCAGCAGTTACTCGATTCGGAATGGCTACACCTTC,CASSYSIRNGYTF,TRBV6-2/TRBV6-3,-,TRBJ1-2,-
TGTGCCAGCAGCCGCTCACAGGGGAACACTGAAGCTTTCTTT,CASSRSQGNTEAFF,TRBV5-5,many,TRBJ1-1,-
TGTGCCATCAGGGGGGACAGATACGAGCAGTACTTC,CAIRGDRYEQYF,TRBV10-3,-,TRBJ2-7,TRBD1
TGTGCCAGCAGCCAAGTACAGGGTTCGGGTCAGCCCCAGCATTTT,CASSQVQGSGQPQHF,TRBV3-1,-,TRBJ1-5,-
TGTGCCAGCAGCCAAACAGGAAAGGGGAACTATGGCTACACCTTC,CASSQTGKGNYGYTF,TRBV14,few,TRBJ1-2,-
TGTGCCAGTAGTCCCCATGGACAGAGCAATCAGCCCCAGCATTTT,CASSPHGQSNQPQHF,TRBV19,few,TRBJ1-5,-
TGTGCCAGTAGTCCTCGGGGGGGAAGCTCTGGAAACACCATATATTTT,CASSPRGGSSGNTIYF,TRBV19,-,TRBJ1-3,-
TGTGCCAGCAGGCCCGGACAGATCTACAATGAGCAGTTCTTC,CASRPGQIYNEQFF,TRBV9,few,TRBJ2-1,-
TGTGCCAGCAGCTTAGTGGCTATCACGGCGGATACGCAGTATTTT,CASSLVAITADTQYF,TRBV11-2,-,TRBJ2-3,-
TGTGCCAGCAGCTATGGGGGCGTGATGAACACTGAAGCTTTCTTT,CASSYGGVMNTEAFF,TRBV7-9,few,TRBJ1-1,-
TGCGCCAGCAGCTTGGGGGGGGAAAATGAGCAGTTCTTC,CASSLGGENEQFF,TRBV5-1,many,TRBJ2-1,-
TGTGCCAGCAGTCCCTTATCTAATAATTCACCCCTCCACTTT,CASSPLSNNSPLHF,TRBV2,-,TRBJ1-6,-
TGTGCCAGCAGTTACTCACGGGGGATGAACACTGAAGCTTTCTTT,CASSYSRGMNTEAFF,TRBV6-5,many,TRBJ1-1,-
TGTGCCAGCAGCCAAGATCCCGGACAGGGAACCGGGGAGCTGTTTTTT,CASSQDPGQGTGELFF,TRBV14,few,TRBJ2-2,TRBD1
TGTGCCAGCACCTCAGAACGCAATGAGCAGTTCTTC,CASTSERNEQFF,TRBV11-3,-,TRBJ2-1,-
TGTGCCAGTAGTACCCAAAGGACTAGCGGCTACAATGAGCAGTTCTTC,CASSTQRTSGYNEQFF,TRBV19,-,TRBJ2-1,TRBD2